The following is a TCR beta chain sequence with its context. Its antigen is not identified. The data are from a study of monozygotic twins with cystic fibrosis. Regarding the study as a whole: J usage was most co-twin-similar in 8 of 16 pairs, V in 13. Low clonality (median around 0.0095) suggested a mostly naive repertoire. Nucleotide-identical clonotype sharing was significantly higher within monozygotic CF twin pairs than between unrelated CF individuals. Age, concordance and disease severity did not associate with shared CDR3 numbers.

The method was immunoSEQ multiplex PCR; TCRdb's version includes in-frame clones alone and lacks a portion of them. This sample has tens of thousands of clones, with 75% to 95% found just once. V was clipped by 2 bases and J by 2 bases, with 13 bases between them. CDR3 length: 17 amino acids. The V gene's germline CDR1 is SGHTA and CDR2 FQGTGA. The sample comprised blood. This clonotype was sampled from a boy aged 2 to 10 with cystic fibrosis. The chain joins TRBV7-3 to TRBJ2-6, with D possibly matching TRBD2 (6 bases). This CDR3 is CASSLLAGMAGANVLTF. The CDR3 bases are TGTGCCAGCAGCTTACTCGCGGGGATGGCTGGGGCCAACGTCCTGACTTTC.